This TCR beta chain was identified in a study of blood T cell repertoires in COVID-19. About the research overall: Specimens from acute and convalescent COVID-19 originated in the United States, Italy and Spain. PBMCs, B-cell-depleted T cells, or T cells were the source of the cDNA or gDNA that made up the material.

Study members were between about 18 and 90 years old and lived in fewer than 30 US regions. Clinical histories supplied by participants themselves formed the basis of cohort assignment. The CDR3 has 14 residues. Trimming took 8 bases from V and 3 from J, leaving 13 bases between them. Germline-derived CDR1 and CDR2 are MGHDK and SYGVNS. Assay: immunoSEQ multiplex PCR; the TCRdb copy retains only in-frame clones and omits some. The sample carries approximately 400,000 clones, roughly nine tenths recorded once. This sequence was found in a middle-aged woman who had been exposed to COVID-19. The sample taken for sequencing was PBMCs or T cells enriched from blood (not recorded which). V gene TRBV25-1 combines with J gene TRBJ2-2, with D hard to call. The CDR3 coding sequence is TGTGCCAGCCGCAGAAACGCGGACACCGGGGAGCTGTTTTTT. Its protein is CASRRNADTGELFF.